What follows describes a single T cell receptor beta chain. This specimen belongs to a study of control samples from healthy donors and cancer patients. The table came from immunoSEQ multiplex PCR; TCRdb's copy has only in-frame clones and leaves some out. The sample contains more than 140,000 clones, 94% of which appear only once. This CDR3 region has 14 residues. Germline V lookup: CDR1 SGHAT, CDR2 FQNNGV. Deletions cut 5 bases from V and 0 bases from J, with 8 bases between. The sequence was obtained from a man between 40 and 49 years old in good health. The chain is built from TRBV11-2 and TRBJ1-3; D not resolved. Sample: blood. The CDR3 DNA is TGTGCCAGCAGCCAGACATCCTCTGGAAACACCATATATTTT. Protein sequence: CASSQTSSGNTIYF. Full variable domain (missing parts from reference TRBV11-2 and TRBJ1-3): EAGVAQSPRYKIIEKRQSVAFWCNPISGHATLYWYQQILGQGPKLLIQFQNNGVVDDSQLPKDRFSAERLKGVDSTLKIQPAKLEDSAVYLCASSQTSSGNTIYFGEGSWLTVV.